These 5 T cell receptor beta chains share one sample of origin, sequenced in a study of post-analysis software for immune sequencing data. No antigens are known for them. Unique molecular identifiers featured in each of the TCR beta cDNA libraries. TCRdb re-derived calls from the PCR reads in MiXCR, one entry per CDR3 protein. The repertoire has fewer than 850,000 distinct CDR3 sequences, roughly 46% of them found once; the top ten carry approximately 4.4%. General study points: Included in a set of roughly five TRBV segments more frequent in patients than controls were TRBV5-6, TRBV5-1 and TRBV20-1.

Sequencing was performed on blood. These TCRs come from a girl aged 5 to 17 with multiple sclerosis.

This rearrangement joins TRBV12-3 or TRBV12-4 to TRBJ1-5; no definite D call. The CDR3 totals 15 residues. V was shortened by 6 bases and J by 3 bases, with 15 bases between the two germline ends. CDR3 sequence (DNA): TGTGCCAGCAGGCCTATCTTCTTTCCCAATCAGCCCCAGCATTTT. It yields the protein CASRPIFFPNQPQHF.

V gene TRBV7-2 combines with J gene TRBJ2-5, with 9 bases aligning to TRBD1. The assigned J gene may be wrong: the sequence end matches TRBJ2-7 better. This CDR3 has 15 amino acids. Germline CDR1 is SGHTA and CDR2 is FQGNSA. Here the CDR3 reads CASSTYPGTGFEQYF. The CDR3 DNA follows: TGTGCCAGCAGCACATATCCCGGGACAGGGTTCGAGCAGTACTTC.

The rearrangement links TRBV4-3 to TRBJ2-1; 11 bases match TRBD1. Germline loops: CDR1 LGHNA, CDR2 YSLEER. J lost 9 bases, V lost 2 bases, and 6 bases had no gene match. The CDR3 is 15 amino acids. The CDR3 reads CASSQSGTGGPEQFF. The CDR3 DNA reads TGCGCCAGCAGCCAAAGCGGGACAGGGGGACCTGAGCAGTTCTTC.

This clonotype was observed a few times. This chain connects TRBV6-5 to TRBJ2-7, with 7 bases identical to TRBD1. The ends lost 4 bases at V and 8 bases at J; junction bases unmatched: 11. Germline V lookup: CDR1 MNHEY, CDR2 SVGAGI. The CDR3 is 14 residues long. The CDR3 DNA follows: TGTGCCAGCAGTTCGGTGGCAGGGGGTGGCCAGCAGTACTTC. Translated: CASSSVAGGGQQYF.

This clonotype was recorded a few times. The chain has TRBV5-6 and TRBJ2-5; the D gene could be TRBD1 or TRBD2 (5 bases each). Judging by the DNA end, TRBJ2-7 fits better; the J call may be wrong. Germline V gene sequence: CDR1 SGHDT, CDR2 YYEEEE. The CDR3 is 12 amino acids. This CDR3 is CASSWDVDEQYF. The CDR3 DNA reads as TGTGCCAGCAGCTGGGACGTCGACGAGCAGTACTTC.